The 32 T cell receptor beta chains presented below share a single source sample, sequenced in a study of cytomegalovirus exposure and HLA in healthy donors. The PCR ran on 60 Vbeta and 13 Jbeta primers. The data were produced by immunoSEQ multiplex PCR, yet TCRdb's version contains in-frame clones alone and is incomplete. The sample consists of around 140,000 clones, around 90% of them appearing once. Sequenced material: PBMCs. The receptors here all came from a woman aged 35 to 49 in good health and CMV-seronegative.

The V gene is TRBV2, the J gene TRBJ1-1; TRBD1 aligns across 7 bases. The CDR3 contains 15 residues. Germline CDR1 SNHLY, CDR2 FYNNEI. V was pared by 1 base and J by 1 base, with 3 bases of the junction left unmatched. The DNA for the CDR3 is TGTGCCAGCAGTGAAGAGGCAGGGGGGAACACTGAAGCTTTCTTT. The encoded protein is CASSEEAGGNTEAFF.

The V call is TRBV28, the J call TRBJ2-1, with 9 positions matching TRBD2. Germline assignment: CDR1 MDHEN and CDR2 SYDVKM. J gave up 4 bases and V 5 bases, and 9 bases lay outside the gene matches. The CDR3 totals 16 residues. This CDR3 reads CASSHHGLALYNEQFF. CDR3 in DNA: TGTGCCAGCAGTCACCACGGACTAGCGCTATACAATGAGCAGTTCTTC.

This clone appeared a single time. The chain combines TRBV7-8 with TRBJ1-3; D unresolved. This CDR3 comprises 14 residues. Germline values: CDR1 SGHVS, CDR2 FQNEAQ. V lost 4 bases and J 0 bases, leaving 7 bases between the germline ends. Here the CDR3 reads CASSSPSSGNTIYF. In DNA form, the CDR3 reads TGTGCCAGCAGCTCCCCTAGCTCTGGAAACACCATATATTTT.

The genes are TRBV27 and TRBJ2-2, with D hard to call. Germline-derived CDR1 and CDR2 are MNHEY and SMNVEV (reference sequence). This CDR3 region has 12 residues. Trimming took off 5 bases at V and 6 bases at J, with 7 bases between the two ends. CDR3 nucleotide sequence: TGTGCCAGCAGTCTCCCAGCCGGGGAGCTGTTTTTT. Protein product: CASSLPAGELFF.

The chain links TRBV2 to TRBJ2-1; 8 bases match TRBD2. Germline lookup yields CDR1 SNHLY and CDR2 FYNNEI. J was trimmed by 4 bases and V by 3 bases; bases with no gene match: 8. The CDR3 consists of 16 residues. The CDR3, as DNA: TGTGCCAGCAGTGATACTAGCGGCCTAGAATACAATGAGCAGTTCTTC. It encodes CASSDTSGLEYNEQFF. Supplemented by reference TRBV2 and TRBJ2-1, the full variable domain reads EPEVTQTPSHQVTQMGQEVILRCVPISNHLYFYWYRQILGQKVEFLVSFYNNEISEKSEIFDDQFSVERPDGSNFTLKIRSTKLEDSAMYFCASSDTSGLEYNEQFFGPGTRLTVL.

The CDR3 loop reads CASSQGGASGANVLTF. The CDR3 coding sequence is TGCGCCAGCAGCCAGGGGGGGGCCTCTGGGGCCAACGTCCTGACTTTC. The gene calls are TRBV4-1 and TRBJ2-6; possible D gene TRBD2, 7 bases. Germline CDR1 reads MGHRA; CDR2 reads YSYEKL. V lost 3 bases and J 0 bases, leaving 9 bases between the germline ends. The CDR3 covers 16 residues.

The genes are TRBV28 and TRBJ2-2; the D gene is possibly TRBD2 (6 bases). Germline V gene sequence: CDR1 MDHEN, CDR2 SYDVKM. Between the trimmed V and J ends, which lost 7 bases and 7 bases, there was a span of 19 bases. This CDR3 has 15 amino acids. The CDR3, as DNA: TGTGCCAGCAACTCGCCACTAGCAATGATCGGGGAGCTGTTTTTT. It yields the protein CASNSPLAMIGELFF.

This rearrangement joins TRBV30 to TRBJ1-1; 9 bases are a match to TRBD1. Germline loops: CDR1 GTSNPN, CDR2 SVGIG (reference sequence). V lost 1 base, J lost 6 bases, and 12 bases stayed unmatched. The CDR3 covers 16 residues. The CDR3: CAWSGVDRGPPPEAFF. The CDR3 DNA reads TGTGCCTGGAGTGGTGTGGACAGGGGACCCCCCCCTGAAGCTTTCTTT.

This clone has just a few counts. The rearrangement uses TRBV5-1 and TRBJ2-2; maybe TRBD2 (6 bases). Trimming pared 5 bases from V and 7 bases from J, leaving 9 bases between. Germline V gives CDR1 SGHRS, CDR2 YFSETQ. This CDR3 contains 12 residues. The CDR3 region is CASSQGGGELFF. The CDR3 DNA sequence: TGCGCCAGCAGTCAGGGAGGCGGGGAGCTGTTTTTT. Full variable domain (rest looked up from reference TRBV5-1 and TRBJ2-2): KAGVTQTPRYLIKTRGQQVTLSCSPISGHRSVSWYQQTPGQGLQFLFEYFSETQRNKGNFPGRFSGRQFSNSRSEMNVSTLELGDSALYLCASSQGGGELFFGEGSRLTVL.

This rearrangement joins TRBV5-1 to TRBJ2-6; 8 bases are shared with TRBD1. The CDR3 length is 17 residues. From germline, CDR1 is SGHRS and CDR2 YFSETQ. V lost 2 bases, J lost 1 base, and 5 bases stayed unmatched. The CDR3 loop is CASSLDRGGSGANVLTF. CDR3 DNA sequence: TGCGCCAGCAGCTTAGACAGGGGAGGATCTGGGGCCAACGTCCTGACTTTC.

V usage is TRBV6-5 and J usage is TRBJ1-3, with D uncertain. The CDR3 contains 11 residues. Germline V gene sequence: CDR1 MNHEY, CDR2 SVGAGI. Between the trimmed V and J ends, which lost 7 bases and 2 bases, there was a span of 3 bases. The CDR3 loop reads CASTTGNTIYF. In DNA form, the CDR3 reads TGTGCCAGCACTACTGGAAACACCATATATTTT.

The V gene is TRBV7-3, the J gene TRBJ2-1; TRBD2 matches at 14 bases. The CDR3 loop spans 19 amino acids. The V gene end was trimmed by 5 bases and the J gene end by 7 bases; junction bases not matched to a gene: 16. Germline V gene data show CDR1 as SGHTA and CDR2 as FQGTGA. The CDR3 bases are TGTGCCAGCAGCATCCCGGGACTAGCGGGAGTACGGGGGTGGAATGAGCAGTTCTTC. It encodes CASSIPGLAGVRGWNEQFF.

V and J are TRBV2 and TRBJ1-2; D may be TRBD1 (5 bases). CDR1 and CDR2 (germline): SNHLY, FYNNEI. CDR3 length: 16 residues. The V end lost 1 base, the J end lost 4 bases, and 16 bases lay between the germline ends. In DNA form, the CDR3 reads TGTGCCAGCAGTGAAGAGGGCGCGGGGCAGGGCTATGGCTACACCTTC. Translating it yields CASSEEGAGQGYGYTF.

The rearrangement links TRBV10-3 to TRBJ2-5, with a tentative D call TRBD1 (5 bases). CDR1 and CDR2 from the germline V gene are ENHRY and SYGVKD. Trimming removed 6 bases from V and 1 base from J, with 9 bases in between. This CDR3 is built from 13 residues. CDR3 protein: CAIRDNRQETQYF. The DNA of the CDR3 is TGTGCCATCAGGGACAACCGCCAAGAGACCCAGTACTTC.

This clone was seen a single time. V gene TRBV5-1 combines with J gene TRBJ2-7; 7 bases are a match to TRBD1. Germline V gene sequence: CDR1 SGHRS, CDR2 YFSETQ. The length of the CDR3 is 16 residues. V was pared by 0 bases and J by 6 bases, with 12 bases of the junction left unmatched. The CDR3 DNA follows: TGCGCCAGCAGCTTGGCGGGGCAGGGGGTGATGGGCGAGCAGTACTTC. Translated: CASSLAGQGVMGEQYF. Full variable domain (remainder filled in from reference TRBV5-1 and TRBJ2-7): KAGVTQTPRYLIKTRGQQVTLSCSPISGHRSVSWYQQTPGQGLQFLFEYFSETQRNKGNFPGRFSGRQFSNSRSEMNVSTLELGDSALYLCASSLAGQGVMGEQYFGPGTRLTVT.

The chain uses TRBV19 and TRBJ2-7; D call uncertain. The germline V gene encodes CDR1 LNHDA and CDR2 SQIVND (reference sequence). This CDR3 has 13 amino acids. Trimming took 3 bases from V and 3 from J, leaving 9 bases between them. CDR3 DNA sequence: TGTGCCAGTAGTATCACCCACAACTACGAGCAGTACTTC. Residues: CASSITHNYEQYF.

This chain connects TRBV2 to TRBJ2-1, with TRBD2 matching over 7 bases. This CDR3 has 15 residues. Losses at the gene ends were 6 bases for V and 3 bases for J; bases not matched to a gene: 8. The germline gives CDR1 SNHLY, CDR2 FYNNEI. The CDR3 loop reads CASRDREVGYNEQFF. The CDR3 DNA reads TGTGCCAGCAGGGATCGGGAGGTCGGCTACAATGAGCAGTTCTTC.

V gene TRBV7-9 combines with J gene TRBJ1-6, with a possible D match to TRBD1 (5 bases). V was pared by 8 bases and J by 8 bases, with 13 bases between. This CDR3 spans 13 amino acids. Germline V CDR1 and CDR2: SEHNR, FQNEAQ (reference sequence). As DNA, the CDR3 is TGTGCCAGCGGGTGGGGGGGGGATTCACCCCTCCACTTT. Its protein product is CASGWGGDSPLHF. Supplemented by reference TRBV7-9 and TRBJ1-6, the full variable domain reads DTGVSQNPRHKITKRGQNVTFRCDPISEHNRLYWYRQTLGQGPEFLTYFQNEAQLEKSRLLSDRFSAERPKGSFSTLEIQRTEQGDSAMYLCASGWGGDSPLHFGNGTRLTVT.

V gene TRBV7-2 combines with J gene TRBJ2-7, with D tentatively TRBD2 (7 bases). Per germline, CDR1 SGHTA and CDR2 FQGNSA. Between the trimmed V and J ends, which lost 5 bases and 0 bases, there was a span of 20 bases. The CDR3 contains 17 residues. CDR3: CASSLGRGGRSSYEQYF. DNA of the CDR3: TGTGCCAGCAGCCTAGGGAGGGGGGGACGCAGCTCCTACGAGCAGTACTTC.

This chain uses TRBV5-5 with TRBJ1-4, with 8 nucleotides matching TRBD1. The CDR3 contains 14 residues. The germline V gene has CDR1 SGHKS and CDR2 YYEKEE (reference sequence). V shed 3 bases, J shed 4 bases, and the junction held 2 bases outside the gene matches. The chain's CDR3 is CASSSGQVNEKLFF. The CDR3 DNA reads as TGTGCCAGCAGCTCGGGACAGGTTAATGAAAAACTGTTTTTT.

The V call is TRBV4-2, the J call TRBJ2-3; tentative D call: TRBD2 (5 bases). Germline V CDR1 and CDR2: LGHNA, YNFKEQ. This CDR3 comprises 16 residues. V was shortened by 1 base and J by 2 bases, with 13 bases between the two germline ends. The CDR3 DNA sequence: TGTGCCAGCAGCCAAGGGACTGACACCTTCACAGATACGCAGTATTTT. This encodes CASSQGTDTFTDTQYF.

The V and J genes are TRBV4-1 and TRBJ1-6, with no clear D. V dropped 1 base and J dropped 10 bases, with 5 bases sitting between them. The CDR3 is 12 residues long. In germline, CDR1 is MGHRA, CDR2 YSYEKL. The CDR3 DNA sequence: TGCGCCAGCAGCCAAGGGGCCTCACCCCTCCACTTT. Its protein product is CASSQGASPLHF.

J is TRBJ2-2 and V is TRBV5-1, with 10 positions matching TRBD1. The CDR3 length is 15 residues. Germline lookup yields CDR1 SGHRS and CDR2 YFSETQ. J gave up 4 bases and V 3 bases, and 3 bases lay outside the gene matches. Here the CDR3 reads CASSWTGGSTGELFF. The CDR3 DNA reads TGCGCCAGCAGCTGGACAGGGGGTAGCACCGGGGAGCTGTTTTTT.

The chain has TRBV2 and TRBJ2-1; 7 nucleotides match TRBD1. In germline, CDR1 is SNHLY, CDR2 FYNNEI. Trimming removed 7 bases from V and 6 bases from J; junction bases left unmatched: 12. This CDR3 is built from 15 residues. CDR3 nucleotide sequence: TGTGCCAGCACCATGGAACAGGGGCCTACCAATGAGCAGTTCTTC. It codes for CASTMEQGPTNEQFF.

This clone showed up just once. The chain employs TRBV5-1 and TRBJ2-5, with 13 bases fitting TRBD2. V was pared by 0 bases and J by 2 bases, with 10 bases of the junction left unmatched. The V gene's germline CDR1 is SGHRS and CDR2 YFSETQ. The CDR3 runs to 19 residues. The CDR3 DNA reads TGCGCCAGCAGCTTGGGAACACTAGCGGGAGGGGACTTACAAGAGACCCAGTACTTC. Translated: CASSLGTLAGGDLQETQYF. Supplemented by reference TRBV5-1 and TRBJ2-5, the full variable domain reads KAGVTQTPRYLIKTRGQQVTLSCSPISGHRSVSWYQQTPGQGLQFLFEYFSETQRNKGNFPGRFSGRQFSNSRSEMNVSTLELGDSALYLCASSLGTLAGGDLQETQYFGPGTRLLVL.

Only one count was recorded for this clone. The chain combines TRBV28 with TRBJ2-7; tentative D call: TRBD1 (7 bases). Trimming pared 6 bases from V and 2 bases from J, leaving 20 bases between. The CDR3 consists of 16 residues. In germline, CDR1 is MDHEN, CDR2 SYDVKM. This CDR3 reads CASSPHRGTGAYEQYF. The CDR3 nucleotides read TGTGCCAGCAGCCCCCACAGGGGTACGGGGGCCTACGAGCAGTACTTC.

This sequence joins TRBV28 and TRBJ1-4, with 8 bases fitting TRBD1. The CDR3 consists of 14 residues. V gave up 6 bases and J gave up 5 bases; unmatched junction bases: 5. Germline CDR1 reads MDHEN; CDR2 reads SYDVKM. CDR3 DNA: TGTGCCAGCAGCCGACAGGGGATCAATGAAAAACTGTTTTTT. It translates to CASSRQGINEKLFF.

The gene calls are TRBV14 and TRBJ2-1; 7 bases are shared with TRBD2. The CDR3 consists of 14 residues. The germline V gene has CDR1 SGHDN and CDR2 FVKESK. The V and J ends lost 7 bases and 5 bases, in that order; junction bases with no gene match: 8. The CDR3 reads CASKGLAANNEQFF. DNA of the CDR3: TGTGCCAGCAAAGGCCTAGCGGCCAACAATGAGCAGTTCTTC.

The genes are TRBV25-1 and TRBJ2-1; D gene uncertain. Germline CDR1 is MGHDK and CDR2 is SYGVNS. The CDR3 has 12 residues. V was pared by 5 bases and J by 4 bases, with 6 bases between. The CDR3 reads CASSWQYNEQFF. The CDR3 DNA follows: TGTGCCAGCAGTTGGCAGTACAATGAGCAGTTCTTC.

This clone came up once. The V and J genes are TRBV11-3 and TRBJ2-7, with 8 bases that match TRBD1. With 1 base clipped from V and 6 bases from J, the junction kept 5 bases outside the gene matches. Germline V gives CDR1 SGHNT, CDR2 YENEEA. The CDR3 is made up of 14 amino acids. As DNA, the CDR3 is TGTGCCAGCAGCTTAGCGGGCAGGGGGCGCGAGCAGTACTTC. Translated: CASSLAGRGREQYF.

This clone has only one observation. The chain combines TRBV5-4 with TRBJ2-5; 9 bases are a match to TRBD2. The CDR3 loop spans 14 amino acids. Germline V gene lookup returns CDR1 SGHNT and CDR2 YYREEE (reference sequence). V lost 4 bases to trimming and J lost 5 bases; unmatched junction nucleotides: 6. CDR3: CASSISGTSETQYF. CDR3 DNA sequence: TGTGCCAGCAGCATTTCCGGGACTAGCGAGACCCAGTACTTC.

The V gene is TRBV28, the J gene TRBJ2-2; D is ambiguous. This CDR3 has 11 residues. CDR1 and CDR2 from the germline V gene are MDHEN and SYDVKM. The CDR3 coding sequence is TGTCCCCATGTAACTTTCCGGGAGCTGTTTTTT. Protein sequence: CPHVTFRELFF.